Described below is a single T cell receptor beta chain sequence and its context. What it binds is unknown. The data were produced by immunoSEQ multiplex PCR, yet TCRdb's version contains in-frame clones alone and is incomplete. Of approximately 2.5 million clones listed, over 85% were seen once; the top ten hold 0.36%. Germline CDR1 MDHEN, CDR2 SYDVKM. This CDR3 is 16 amino acids long. J gave up 2 bases and V 5 bases, and 10 bases lay outside the gene matches. This sample is drawn from a study of shared clonotypes between healthy human individuals. Study conclusions and caveats: Sorted-subset sequencing, rarefaction showed, was incomplete despite large depth. On the whole, naive subsets had larger estimated richness than memory subsets had.

Study donors comprised healthy, HIV-negative adults devoid of recent acute infection or vaccination. The genes are TRBV28 and TRBJ2-5; 8 bases agree with TRBD1. This clonotype was obtained from a man aged 18 to 29 in good health. Some clones in this sample may be carry-over from other donors' samples. Source material: naive CD4+ T cells from PBMCs. Documented subset: CD45RA+ positively selected. The CDR3 nucleotides read TGTGCCAGCAGTAAACGTGCCGGGACAGGACAAGAGACCCAGTACTTC. Translated: CASSKRAGTGQETQYF.